One T cell receptor beta chain is described in this entry. Its antigen is currently unknown. Clones were read by immunoSEQ multiplex PCR, and TCRdb kept only the in-frame ones, dropping some. The data contain under 55,000 clones, around 80% of them seen just once; the ten biggest clones take up roughly 4.5%. Trimming took 0 bases from V and 10 from J; bases not matched to a gene: 12. This CDR3 has 16 residues. Germline CDR1 PRHDT, CDR2 FYEKMQ (reference sequence). The data derive from a study of T cells in localized non-small cell lung cancer. Study-level points and caveats: The appearance of a median approximately 57 of the top 100 tumor clones was seen in adjacent lung. Higher T cell density in the blood was associated with longer overall survival, whereas higher adjacent-lung clonality associated with shorter survival.

The sample in question was PBMCs, obtained before any cancer treatment. The genes are TRBV13 and TRBJ1-5; 7 nucleotides line up with TRBD1. This sequence originates from a woman aged 35-70 years with stage II lung adenocarcinoma. The CDR3 DNA reads as TGTGCCAGCAGCTTAGGGGGCGGGACAGAGCTGGTACCCCAGCATTTT. Translating it yields CASSLGGGTELVPQHF.